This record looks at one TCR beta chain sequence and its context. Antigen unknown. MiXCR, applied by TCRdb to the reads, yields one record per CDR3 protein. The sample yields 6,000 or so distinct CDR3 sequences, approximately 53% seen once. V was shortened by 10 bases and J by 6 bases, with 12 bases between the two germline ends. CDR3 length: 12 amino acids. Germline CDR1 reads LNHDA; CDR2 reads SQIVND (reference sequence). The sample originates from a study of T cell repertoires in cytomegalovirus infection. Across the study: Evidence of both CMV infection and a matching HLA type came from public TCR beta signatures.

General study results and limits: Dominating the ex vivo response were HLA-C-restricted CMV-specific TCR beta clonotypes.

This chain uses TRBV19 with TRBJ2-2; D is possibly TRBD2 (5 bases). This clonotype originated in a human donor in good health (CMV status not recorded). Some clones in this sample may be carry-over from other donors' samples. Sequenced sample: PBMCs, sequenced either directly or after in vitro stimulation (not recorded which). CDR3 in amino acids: CAIEGPAGELFF. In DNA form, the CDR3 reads TGTGCCATCGAGGGTCCTGCCGGGGAGCTGTTTTTT.